The present TCR beta chain was sequenced within a study of blood T cell repertoires in COVID-19 (dated by TCRdb to between 2020 and 2021). Background on the whole study: Collaborator samples came from the United States, Italy and Spain and covered acute and convalescent phases of COVID-19. A de-identified subject ID, COVID-19 status, age in years and sex were almost always included in the sample metadata. The repertoires were released in a freely available public database intended as a resource for research on the immune response to SARS-CoV-2. Where available, HLA class I and class II types were taken from metadata supplied by the sample provider and were not determined by assay-based typing. The dataset comprised deeply sampled blood TCRbeta repertoires from subjects exposed to, actively infected with, or recovered from COVID-19. The samples were drawn from two sources: the first 160 participants of the ongoing ImmuneRACE study, and fewer than 1,500 subjects contributed by 6 global collaborators. The prospective study material was composed of cDNA or gDNA derived from T cells, B-cell-depleted T cells, or PBMCs. Overall study outcomes, separate from this receptor: The amount of clinical and demographic metadata varied by source and participant and was provided uncurated.

Each collaborating institution followed its own protocols to collect whole blood in K2EDTA tubes. For TCRbeta analysis, collaborator samples were shipped as frozen whole blood, as isolated PBMCs, or as DNA extracted from either sample type. The immunoSEQ Assay, a bias-controlled multiplex PCR, was used to amplify TCRbeta CDR3 regions from genomic DNA. The authors' pipeline ran thus. Nucleated cell counts per sample were estimated from amplification of reference gene primers within the assay. To quantify the absolute abundance of each unique TCRbeta CDR3 rearrangement, sequence reads were collapsed and filtered. For each sample, productive Simpson clonality was calculated by taking the square root of Simpson's diversity index across productive rearrangements. Entries here come from immuneACCESS through TCRdb and include only in-frame sequences with V and J called. Some clones fail to appear in such tables; in the studies checked, an unresolved V gene covers under half of the shortfall, and the cause of the remainder is unknown. For V, J and clone size, that table is used; D and trimming come from the DNA. This sample comprises about 230,000 clones, roughly 80% of them detected only once. Approximately 7.2% of the sample is taken by the ten largest.

Remarks on this clone: Its antigen remains unidentified. No clone much larger than this one lies a single base away; base qualities are absent.

This sequence originates from a woman older than 75 with acute or convalescent COVID-19. Sequencing was carried out using peripheral blood.

The DNA sequence is TGTGCCAGCAGTCAATCCGTCGGCGACAGGGGGCGGATGAACACTGAAGCTTTCTTT. Translated, this is CASSQSVGDRGRMNTEAFF. The chain uses TRBV7-3 and TRBJ1-1, with 10 junctional bases fitting TRBD1. The CDR3 goes from the cysteine to the phenylalanine over 19 residues. The kept DNA is CDR3 alone, 57 bases in frame from the first base. Trimming leaves V shorter by 6 bases and J shorter by 0 bases, with the junction holding 16 bases beyond the gene matches. The germline V gene gives CDR1 as SGHTA and CDR2 as FQGTGA.